One and the same sample provided the 2 T cell receptor beta chains below, sequenced in a study of control samples from healthy donors and cancer patients. TCRdb's copy holds only in-frame clones and misses some; the assay was immunoSEQ multiplex PCR. Of tens of thousands of clones listed, 85% to 90% are singletons. The sequencing sample was made of PBMCs. The receptor source for this set is a man aged 60 to 69 with colorectal cancer.

Concerning this clone: The junction departs from the called germline gene at one end, perhaps through a read error. Other DNA sequences from this sample encode an identical CDR3 as well. The CDR3 reads CASSTVVGPNQPQHF. The CDR3 bases are TGCGCCAGTAGTACGGTCGTTGGCCCGAATCAGCCCCAGCATTTT. This rearrangement joins TRBV19 to TRBJ1-5; D is ambiguous. Germline values: CDR1 LNHDA, CDR2 SQIVND (reference sequence). The CDR3 runs 15 residues.

This rearrangement joins TRBV6-6 to TRBJ1-6, with a possible D match to TRBD1 (5 bases). Germline assignment: CDR1 MNHNY and CDR2 SVGAGI (reference sequence). CDR3 length equals 13 residues. The ends were cut back, 5 bases at V and 6 bases at J, with 8 bases in the middle. The CDR3 DNA is TGTGCCAGCAGTCCCGACAGTAATTCACCCCTCCACTTT. Translation gives CASSPDSNSPLHF.